The present T cell receptor (beta chain) was sequenced within a study of shared clonotypes between healthy human individuals. Using immunoSEQ multiplex PCR, the repertoire was profiled, and TCRdb retains in-frame clones only, with some absent. The sample lists millions of clones; roughly 92% were seen once. Germline assignment: CDR1 MNHNS and CDR2 SASEGT. Trimming removed 9 bases from V and 5 bases from J, with 17 bases in between. This CDR3 region has 14 residues. V gene TRBV6-1 combines with J gene TRBJ1-5, with TRBD1 as a possible D gene (5 bases). Sequencing was done on a sample of naive CD4+ T cells sorted from blood. Documented subset: CD45RA+ positively selected. The clonotype originates from a man aged 18 to 29 in good health. CDR3 in amino acids: CASHFRAPYQPQHF. The CDR3, as DNA: TGTGCCAGTCATTTCAGGGCCCCTTATCAGCCCCAGCATTTT.